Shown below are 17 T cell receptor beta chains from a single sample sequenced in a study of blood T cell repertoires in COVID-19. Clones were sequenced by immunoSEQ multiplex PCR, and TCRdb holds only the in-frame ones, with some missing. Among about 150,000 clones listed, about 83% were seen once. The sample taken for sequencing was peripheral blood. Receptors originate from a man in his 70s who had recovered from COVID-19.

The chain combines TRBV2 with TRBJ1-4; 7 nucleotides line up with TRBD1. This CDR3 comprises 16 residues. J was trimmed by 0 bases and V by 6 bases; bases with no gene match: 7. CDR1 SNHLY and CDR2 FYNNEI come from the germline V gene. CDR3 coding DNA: TGTGCCAGCAGGACCAGACAGGGCACAACTAATGAAAAACTGTTTTTT. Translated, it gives CASRTRQGTTNEKLFF.

The CDR3 nucleotides are TGTGCCAGTAGTTGGGGACAGGGGGATGGCTACACCTTC. This codes for CASSWGQGDGYTF. The genes are TRBV19 and TRBJ1-2, with 11 bases fitting TRBD1. V gave up 5 bases and J gave up 6 bases; unmatched junction bases: 2. CDR1 LNHDA and CDR2 SQIVND come from the germline V gene (reference sequence). This CDR3 comprises 13 residues. The full variable domain, in which reference TRBV19 and TRBJ1-2 provide the parts outside the CDR3, is DGGITQSPKYLFRKEGQNVTLSCEQNLNHDAMYWYRQDPGQGLRLIYYSQIVNDFQKGDIAEGYSVSREKKESFPLTVTSAQKNPTAFYLCASSWGQGDGYTFGSGTRLTVV.

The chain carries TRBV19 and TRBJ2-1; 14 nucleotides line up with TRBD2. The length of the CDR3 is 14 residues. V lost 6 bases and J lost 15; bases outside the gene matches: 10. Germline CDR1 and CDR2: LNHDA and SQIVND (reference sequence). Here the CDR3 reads CASSEQGLAGVLFF. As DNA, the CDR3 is TGTGCCAGTAGCGAACAGGGACTAGCGGGAGTTCTGTTCTTC.

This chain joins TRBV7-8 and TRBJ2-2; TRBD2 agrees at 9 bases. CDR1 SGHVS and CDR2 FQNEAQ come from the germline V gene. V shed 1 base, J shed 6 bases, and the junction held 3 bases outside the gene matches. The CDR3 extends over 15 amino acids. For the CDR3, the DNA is TGTGCCAGCAGCTTAGGGGCGGGAGGGCCCGGGGAGCTGTTTTTT. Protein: CASSLGAGGPGELFF. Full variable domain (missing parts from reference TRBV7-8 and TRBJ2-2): GAGVSQSPRYKVAKRGQDVALRCDPISGHVSLFWYQQALGQGPEFLTYFQNEAQLDKSGLPSDRFFAERPEGSVSTLKIQRTQQEDSAVYLCASSLGAGGPGELFFGEGSRLTVL.

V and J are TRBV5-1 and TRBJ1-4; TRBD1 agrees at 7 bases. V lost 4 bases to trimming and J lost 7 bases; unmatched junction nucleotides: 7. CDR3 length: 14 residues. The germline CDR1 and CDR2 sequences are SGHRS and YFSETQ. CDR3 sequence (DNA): TGCGCCAGCAGCCGGACAGGTCAGGGTGAAAAACTGTTTTTT. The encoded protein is CASSRTGQGEKLFF. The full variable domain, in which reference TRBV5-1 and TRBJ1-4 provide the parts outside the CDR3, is KAGVTQTPRYLIKTRGQQVTLSCSPISGHRSVSWYQQTPGQGLQFLFEYFSETQRNKGNFPGRFSGRQFSNSRSEMNVSTLELGDSALYLCASSRTGQGEKLFFGSGTQLSVL.

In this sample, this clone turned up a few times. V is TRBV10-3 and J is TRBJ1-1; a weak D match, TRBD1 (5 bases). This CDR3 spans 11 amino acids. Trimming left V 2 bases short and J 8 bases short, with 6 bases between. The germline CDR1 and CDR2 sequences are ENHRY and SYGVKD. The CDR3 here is CAISENREAFF. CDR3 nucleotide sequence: TGTGCCATCAGTGAGAACAGGGAAGCTTTCTTT.

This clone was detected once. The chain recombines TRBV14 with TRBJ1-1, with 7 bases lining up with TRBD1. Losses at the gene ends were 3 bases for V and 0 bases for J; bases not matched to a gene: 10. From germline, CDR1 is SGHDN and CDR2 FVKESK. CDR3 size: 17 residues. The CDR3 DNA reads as TGTGCCAGCAGCCAGCCTGCCCCGGGACAGCTGAACACTGAAGCTTTCTTT. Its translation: CASSQPAPGQLNTEAFF.

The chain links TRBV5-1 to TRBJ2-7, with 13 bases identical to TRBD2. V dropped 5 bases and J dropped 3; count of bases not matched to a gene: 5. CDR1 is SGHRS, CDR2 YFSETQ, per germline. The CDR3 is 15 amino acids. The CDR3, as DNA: TGCGCCAGCAGGCCGGGACTAGCGGGATTCTACGAGCAGTACTTC. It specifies CASRPGLAGFYEQYF. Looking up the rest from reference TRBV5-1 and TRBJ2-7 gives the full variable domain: KAGVTQTPRYLIKTRGQQVTLSCSPISGHRSVSWYQQTPGQGLQFLFEYFSETQRNKGNFPGRFSGRQFSNSRSEMNVSTLELGDSALYLCASRPGLAGFYEQYFGPGTRLTVT.

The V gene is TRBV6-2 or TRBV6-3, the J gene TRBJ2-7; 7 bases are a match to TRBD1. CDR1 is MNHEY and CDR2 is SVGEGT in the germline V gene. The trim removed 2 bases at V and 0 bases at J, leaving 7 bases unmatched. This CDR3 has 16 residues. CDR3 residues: CASSYPGQDISYEQYF. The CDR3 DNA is TGTGCCAGCAGTTACCCAGGACAGGATATCTCCTACGAGCAGTACTTC.

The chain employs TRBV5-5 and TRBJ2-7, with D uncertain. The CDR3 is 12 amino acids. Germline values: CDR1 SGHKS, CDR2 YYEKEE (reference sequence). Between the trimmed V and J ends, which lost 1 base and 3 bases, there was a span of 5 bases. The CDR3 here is CASSLTHYEQYF. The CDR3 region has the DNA TGTGCCAGCAGCTTGACTCACTACGAGCAGTACTTC. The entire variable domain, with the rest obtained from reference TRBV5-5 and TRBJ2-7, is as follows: DAGVTQSPTHLIKTRGQQVTLRCSPISGHKSVSWYQQVLGQGPQFIFQYYEKEERGRGNFPDRFSARQFPNYSSELNVNALLLGDSALYLCASSLTHYEQYFGPGTRLTVT.

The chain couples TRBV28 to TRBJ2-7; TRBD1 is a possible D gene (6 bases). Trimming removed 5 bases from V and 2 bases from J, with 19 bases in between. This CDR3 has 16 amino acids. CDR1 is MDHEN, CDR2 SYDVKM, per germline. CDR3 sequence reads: CASSLVTGMQTYEQYF. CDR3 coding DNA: TGTGCCAGCAGTCTCGTGACAGGAATGCAGACCTACGAGCAGTACTTC. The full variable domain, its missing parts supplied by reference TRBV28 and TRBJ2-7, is DVKVTQSSRYLVKRTGEKVFLECVQDMDHENMFWYRQDPGLGLRLIYFSYDVKMKEKGDIPEGYSVSREKKERFSLILESASTNQTSMYLCASSLVTGMQTYEQYFGPGTRLTVT.

This CDR3 reads CASSQDPLREQFF. The CDR3, as DNA: TGTGCCAGCAGCCAAGATCCCCTCCGTGAGCAGTTCTTC. The chain is built from TRBV3-1 (or the pseudogene TRBV3-2) and TRBJ2-1; D remains unclear. CDR3 length: 13 amino acids. Germline CDR1 and CDR2: LGHDT and YNNKEL (reference sequence). V was pared by 0 bases and J by 9 bases, with 9 bases between.

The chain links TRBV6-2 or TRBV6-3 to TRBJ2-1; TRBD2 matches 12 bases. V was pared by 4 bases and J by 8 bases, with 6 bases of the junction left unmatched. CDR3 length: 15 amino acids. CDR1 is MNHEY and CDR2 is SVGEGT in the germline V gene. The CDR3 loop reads CASSFLAGGPYEQFF. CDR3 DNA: TGTGCCAGCAGTTTTCTAGCGGGAGGGCCATATGAGCAGTTCTTC.

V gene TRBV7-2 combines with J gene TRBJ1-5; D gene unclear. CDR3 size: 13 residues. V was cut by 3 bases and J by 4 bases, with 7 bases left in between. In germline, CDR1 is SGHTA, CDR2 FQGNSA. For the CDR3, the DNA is TGTGCCAGCAGCTTCCCCGGGAATCAGCCCCAGCATTTT. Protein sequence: CASSFPGNQPQHF. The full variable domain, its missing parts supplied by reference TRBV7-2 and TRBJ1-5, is GAGVSQSPSNKVTEKGKDVELRCDPISGHTALYWYRQSLGQGLEFLIYFQGNSAPDKSGLPSDRFSAERTGGSVSTLTIQRTQQEDSAVYLCASSFPGNQPQHFGDGTRLSIL.

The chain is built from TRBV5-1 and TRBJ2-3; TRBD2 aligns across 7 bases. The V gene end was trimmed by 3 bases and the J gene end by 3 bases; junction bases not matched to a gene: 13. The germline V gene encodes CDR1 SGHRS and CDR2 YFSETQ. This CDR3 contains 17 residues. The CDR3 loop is CASSWSTFGGGTDTQYF. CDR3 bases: TGCGCCAGCAGCTGGTCCACTTTTGGGGGAGGGACAGATACGCAGTATTTT.

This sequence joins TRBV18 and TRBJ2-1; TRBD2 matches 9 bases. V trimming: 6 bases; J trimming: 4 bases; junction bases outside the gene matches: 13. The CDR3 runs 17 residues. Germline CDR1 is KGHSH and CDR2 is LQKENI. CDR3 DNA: TGTGCCAGCTCGTCGCGTCAGGGGACTAGCAGTTACAATGAGCAGTTCTTC. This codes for CASSSRQGTSSYNEQFF.

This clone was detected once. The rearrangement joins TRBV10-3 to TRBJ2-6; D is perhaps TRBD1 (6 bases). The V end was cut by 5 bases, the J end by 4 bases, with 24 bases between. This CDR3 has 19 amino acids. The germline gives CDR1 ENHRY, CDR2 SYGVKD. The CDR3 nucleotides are TGTGCCATCAGTCCACAAAGAACAGGGCACCCACTCGGGGCCAACGTCCTGACTTTC. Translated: CAISPQRTGHPLGANVLTF.